What follows describes a single TCR beta chain. This record comes from a study of cytomegalovirus exposure and HLA in healthy donors. The PCR employed 60 Vbeta primers together with 13 Jbeta primers. The method was immunoSEQ multiplex PCR; TCRdb's version includes in-frame clones alone and lacks a portion of them. The sample records about 160,000 clones, 70% to 80% being singletons. V lost 2 bases and J 7 bases, leaving 12 bases between the germline ends. CDR1 is ENHRY and CDR2 is SYGVKD in the germline V gene. This CDR3 is built from 14 residues. The J gene is TRBJ2-1, the V gene TRBV10-3; a possible D gene is TRBD1 (5 bases). This TCR derives from a man aged 45 to 65 in good health and CMV-seropositive. What was sequenced was PBMCs. CDR3 residues: CAISETTGPNEQFF. The CDR3 region has the DNA TGTGCCATCAGTGAGACCACAGGCCCGAATGAGCAGTTCTTC.